This entry lists 11 T cell receptor beta chains sequenced from one sample in a study of blood T cell repertoires in COVID-19. TCRdb's copy holds only in-frame clones and misses some; the assay was immunoSEQ multiplex PCR. The sample comprises some 370,000 clones, around 87% of which are singletons, and over 9.5% rests with the top ten. Material for sequencing was peripheral blood. These receptors were taken from a woman in her thirties with COVID-19, enrolled during active disease.

The chain uses TRBV19 and TRBJ1-6; D is possibly TRBD1 (5 bases). The germline gives CDR1 LNHDA, CDR2 SQIVND (reference sequence). The length of the CDR3 is 15 residues. The ends were cut back, 1 base at V and 9 bases at J, with 13 bases in the middle. CDR3 DNA sequence: TGTGCCAGTAGTATAGGAGCCCAGGGTGCTTCACCCCTCCACTTT. Translated, it gives CASSIGAQGASPLHF.

V usage is TRBV5-4 and J usage is TRBJ2-3; possible D gene TRBD2, 6 bases. CDR1 and CDR2 (germline): SGHNT, YYREEE (reference sequence). The CDR3 spans 15 residues. Trimming took 5 bases from V and 1 from J, leaving 14 bases between them. The CDR3 loop is CASRPGGWGTDTQYF. Here the CDR3 DNA reads TGTGCCAGCAGGCCCGGGGGTTGGGGCACAGATACGCAGTATTTT.

The V and J genes are TRBV10-2 and TRBJ2-3, with a tentative D call TRBD2 (5 bases). The CDR3 has 13 amino acids. Trimming pared 6 bases from V and 4 bases from J, leaving 11 bases between. The germline V gene encodes CDR1 WSHSY and CDR2 SAAADI. The CDR3 coding sequence is TGCGCCAGCAGCCCGGACTGGGCAGATACGCAGTATTTT. It is translated as CASSPDWADTQYF.

This clone appeared once. Relative to the germline gene, one junction end is altered; a read error may explain this. The chain recombines TRBV7-2 with TRBJ2-7; 14 bases match TRBD2. CDR1 is SGHTA and CDR2 is FQGNSA in the germline V gene. CDR3 length: 15 residues. CDR3 loop: CASSLTSGRAYEQYF. The CDR3 bases are TGTGCCAGCAGTTTGACTAGCGGGAGGGCCTATGAGCAGTACTTC.

This chain uses TRBV2 with TRBJ2-6; TRBD1 matches 10 bases. From germline, CDR1 is SNHLY and CDR2 FYNNEI. Trimming took 9 bases from V and 0 from J; bases not matched to a gene: 5. The CDR3 is 16 residues long. This CDR3 reads CARGTGAPSGANVLTF. CDR3 in DNA: TGTGCCAGAGGGACAGGGGCCCCCTCTGGGGCCAACGTCCTGACTTTC.

This chain joins TRBV2 and TRBJ2-1; TRBD2 aligns across 8 bases. This CDR3 has 13 residues. V lost 8 bases and J lost 7; bases outside the gene matches: 7. CDR1 and CDR2 from the germline V gene are SNHLY and FYNNEI. The CDR3 DNA sequence: TGTGCCAGCTCCAACGGGAGGGGTAATGAGCAGTTCTTC. This gives the protein CASSNGRGNEQFF.

The table lists this clone with a few counts. The genes are TRBV21-1 and TRBJ1-1; the D segment call TRBD1 is taken from the table without a DNA check. TRBV21-1 is given as a pseudogene. The CDR3 is made up of 16 amino acids. The CDR3 sequence: CASSKRGQGMNTEAFF. Written as DNA, the CDR3 is TGTGCCAGCAGCAAAAGGGGACAGGGCATGAACACTGAAGCTTTCTTT.

The V gene is TRBV28, the J gene TRBJ2-6; D call uncertain. CDR1 and CDR2 from the germline V gene are MDHEN and SYDVKM. Trimming removed 1 base at V and 0 bases at J, with 4 bases between. The CDR3 consists of 15 residues. DNA for the CDR3: TGTGCCAGCAGTTTATTAGACTCTGGGGCCAACGTCCTGACTTTC. This encodes CASSLLDSGANVLTF.

The rearrangement links TRBV28 to TRBJ2-7; 9 positions agree with TRBD1. Germline V gives CDR1 MDHEN, CDR2 SYDVKM. V was clipped by 6 bases and J by 3 bases; unmatched bases: 6. The CDR3 covers 14 residues. CDR3 in DNA: TGTGCCAGCAGGCCCGGACAGGGGCTCTACGAGCAGTACTTC. Residues: CASRPGQGLYEQYF.

This clone came up a few times. V and J are TRBV4-1 and TRBJ1-2; 7 bases agree with TRBD1. V was pared by 3 bases and J by 4 bases, with 5 bases of the junction left unmatched. This CDR3 is built from 14 residues. Germline V gene lookup returns CDR1 MGHRA and CDR2 YSYEKL. Here the CDR3 reads CASSQRQGSYGYTF. CDR3 DNA: TGCGCCAGCAGCCAGCGACAGGGCAGCTATGGCTACACCTTC.

The gene calls are TRBV7-2 and TRBJ2-5, with a possible D match to TRBD1 (5 bases). V gave up 6 bases and J gave up 1 base, with 12 bases separating them. In germline, CDR1 is SGHTA, CDR2 FQGNSA. The CDR3 length is 14 residues. CDR3 in DNA: TGTGCCAGCAGTCTAGACAGCATCCAAGAGACCCAGTACTTC. This codes for CASSLDSIQETQYF.